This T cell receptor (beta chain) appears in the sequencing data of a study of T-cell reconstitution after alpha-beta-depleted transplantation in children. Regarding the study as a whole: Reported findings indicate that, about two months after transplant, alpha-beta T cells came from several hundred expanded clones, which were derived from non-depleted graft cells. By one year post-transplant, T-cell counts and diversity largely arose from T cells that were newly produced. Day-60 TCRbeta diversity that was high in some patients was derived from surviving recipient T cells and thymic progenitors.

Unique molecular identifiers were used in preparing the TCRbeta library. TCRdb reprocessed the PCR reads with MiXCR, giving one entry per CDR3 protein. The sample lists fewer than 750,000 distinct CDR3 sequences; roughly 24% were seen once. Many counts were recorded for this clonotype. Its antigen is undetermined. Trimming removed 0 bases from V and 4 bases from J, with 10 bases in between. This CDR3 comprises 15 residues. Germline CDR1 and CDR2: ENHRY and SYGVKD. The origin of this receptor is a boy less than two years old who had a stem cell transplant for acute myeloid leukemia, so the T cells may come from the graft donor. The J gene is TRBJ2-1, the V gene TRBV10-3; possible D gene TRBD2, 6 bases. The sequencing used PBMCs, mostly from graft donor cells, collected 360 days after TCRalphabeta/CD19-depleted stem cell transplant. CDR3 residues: CAISESLAGYNEQFF. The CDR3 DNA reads TGTGCCATCAGTGAGTCTCTGGCGGGGTACAATGAGCAGTTCTTC.